The 14 T cell receptor beta chains below were found in one sample sequenced in a study of technical replicates of blood from a few donors. Assay: immunoSEQ multiplex PCR; the TCRdb copy retains only in-frame clones and omits some. The sample consists of approximately 68,000 clones, approximately 97% of them appearing once. The sequenced sample was T cells isolated from PBMCs. Every receptor here comes from a human donor in good health.

The chain carries TRBV6-1 and TRBJ2-1, with 14 bases that match TRBD2. The trim removed 6 bases at V and 8 bases at J, leaving 6 bases unmatched. Germline V gives CDR1 MNHNS, CDR2 SASEGT. This CDR3 has 15 residues. The CDR3 DNA reads TGTGCCAGCAGCGCTGGGACTAGCGGGAGCGATGAGCAGTTCTTC. Protein sequence: CASSAGTSGSDEQFF.

The V and J genes are TRBV9 and TRBJ1-2, with D unclear. Trimming took 0 bases from V and 4 from J, leaving 7 bases between them. Germline lookup yields CDR1 SGDLS and CDR2 YYNGEE. The CDR3 consists of 13 residues. As DNA, the CDR3 is TGTGCCAGCAGCGTAGACGGTATCTATGGCTACACCTTC. Translation: CASSVDGIYGYTF.

V is TRBV6-5 and J is TRBJ1-4; D gene ambiguous. Germline V CDR1 and CDR2: MNHEY, SVGAGI. Trimming pared 6 bases from V and 5 bases from J, leaving 16 bases between. The CDR3 contains 15 residues. CDR3 bases: TGTGCCAGCAGCTACGGGTTCGGGTTGAATGAAAAACTGTTTTTT. It codes for CASSYGFGLNEKLFF.

The V and J genes are TRBV10-3 and TRBJ2-3, with D maybe TRBD2 (6 bases). Germline CDR1 and CDR2: ENHRY and SYGVKD. Trimming removed 4 bases from V and 0 bases from J, with 11 bases in between. The CDR3 is 15 residues long. The CDR3 DNA reads as TGTGCCATCAGTGTTCGGGAGACTAGCACAGATACGCAGTATTTT. Protein product: CAISVRETSTDTQYF.

This rearrangement joins TRBV4-3 to TRBJ2-7; 9 bases are shared with TRBD1. From germline, CDR1 is LGHNA and CDR2 YSLEER. V lost 4 bases to trimming and J lost 5 bases; unmatched junction nucleotides: 12. The CDR3 loop spans 16 amino acids. The CDR3 reads CASSPDVGTGLNEQYF. The CDR3 DNA is TGCGCCAGCAGCCCAGATGTTGGGACAGGGTTGAACGAGCAGTACTTC.

The rearrangement uses TRBV5-4 and TRBJ1-2, with D unresolved. This CDR3 spans 12 amino acids. CDR1 and CDR2 from the germline V gene are SGHNT and YYREEE (reference sequence). Trimming took off 2 bases at V and 7 bases at J, with 9 bases between the two ends. CDR3 DNA: TGTGCCAGCAGCTTAACGGGTGGTGGCTACACCTTC. It is translated as CASSLTGGGYTF.

The gene calls are TRBV19 and TRBJ1-4, with D maybe TRBD1 (6 bases). This CDR3 has 18 residues. Germline-derived CDR1 and CDR2 are LNHDA and SQIVND (reference sequence). The V and J ends lost 5 bases and 8 bases respectively, with 27 bases between them. The CDR3 reads CASSPSPLQGWVREKLFF. CDR3 DNA sequence: TGTGCCAGTAGTCCAAGCCCCCTACAGGGCTGGGTACGAGAAAAACTGTTTTTT. The entire variable domain, with the rest obtained from reference TRBV19 and TRBJ1-4, is as follows: DGGITQSPKYLFRKEGQNVTLSCEQNLNHDAMYWYRQDPGQGLRLIYYSQIVNDFQKGDIAEGYSVSREKKESFPLTVTSAQKNPTAFYLCASSPSPLQGWVREKLFFGSGTQLSVL.

V and J are TRBV6-6 and TRBJ1-2, with D perhaps matching TRBD1 (5 bases). Germline CDR1 and CDR2: MNHNY and SVGAGI (reference sequence). The CDR3 is 12 amino acids. V lost 0 bases and J 8 bases, leaving 7 bases between the germline ends. CDR3 region: CASSYSGEGYTF. The CDR3 bases are TGTGCCAGCAGTTACTCAGGGGAAGGCTACACCTTC.

The gene calls are TRBV21-1 and TRBJ1-4; TRBD1 is the table's D call, not checked against the DNA. TRBV21-1 is labeled a pseudogene. This CDR3 contains 14 residues. The CDR3 DNA sequence: TGTGCCAGCAGAGAGGACAGGGTAAGTGAAAAACTGTTTTTT. Its protein is CASREDRVSEKLFF.

The genes are TRBV6-1 and TRBJ1-2; 7 bases fit TRBD1. Germline V gene lookup returns CDR1 MNHNS and CDR2 SASEGT. The CDR3 extends over 11 amino acids. The ends lost 6 bases at V and 7 bases at J; junction bases unmatched: 2. CDR3 DNA: TGTGCCAGCAGCCCAGGGGGTGGCTACACCTTC. This encodes CASSPGGGYTF.

This sequence joins TRBV6-5 and TRBJ2-3; 9 nucleotides match TRBD2. The CDR3 is 16 amino acids. In germline, CDR1 is MNHEY, CDR2 SVGAGI. V shed 2 bases and J 3 bases; nucleotides not matched to a gene: 6. Here the CDR3 reads CASSYLGGRGTDTQYF. The CDR3 DNA reads TGTGCCAGCAGTTACCTTGGCGGGAGGGGGACAGATACGCAGTATTTT.

This clone was counted a single time. The chain employs TRBV5-4 and TRBJ1-1, with D perhaps matching TRBD1 (6 bases). This CDR3 has 15 residues. V was clipped by 1 base and J by 2 bases, with 12 bases between them. Germline-derived CDR1 and CDR2 are SGHNT and YYREEE (reference sequence). The CDR3 DNA follows: TGTGCCAGCAGCTTGCGGTGGGGGGGCAACACTGAAGCTTTCTTT. Amino acids: CASSLRWGGNTEAFF.

This chain links TRBV5-4 with TRBJ2-1, with D hard to call. The CDR3 covers 15 residues. V was cut by 0 bases and J by 7 bases, with 14 bases left in between. Germline lookup yields CDR1 SGHNT and CDR2 YYREEE (reference sequence). CDR3 bases: TGTGCCAGCAGCTTGGGAGGCTACGGTGGGAATGAGCAGTTCTTC. Encoded protein: CASSLGGYGGNEQFF.

The V gene is TRBV2, the J gene TRBJ2-2; TRBD2 is a possible D gene (5 bases). The CDR3 has 14 amino acids. Germline V lookup: CDR1 SNHLY, CDR2 FYNNEI. Deletions cut 6 bases from V and 2 bases from J, with 10 bases between. Here the CDR3 DNA reads TGTGCCAGCAGAGGAGGACTTAACACCGGGGAGCTGTTTTTT. Residues: CASRGGLNTGELFF.